This TCR beta chain was recorded in a study of blood T cell repertoires in COVID-19. Across the study: Material from acute and convalescent COVID-19 was sourced from the United States, Italy and Spain. PBMCs, B-cell-depleted T cells, or T cells provided the cDNA or gDNA that made up the material.

The CDR3 runs to 11 residues. Germline values: CDR1 MNHEY, CDR2 SVGAGI. The germline V and J ends were trimmed by 6 bases and 10 bases, with 10 bases remaining between them. Original handling: Counts of nucleated cells, estimated from reference gene primer amplification, were obtained. TCRdb's table, derived via immunoSEQ multiplex PCR, lists solely in-frame clones and lacks some. The V and J calls and the clone size are those of that table, but D and trimming were determined from the DNA. The sample yields 180,000 or so clones, about nine tenths seen once. The material sequenced was peripheral blood. The gene calls are TRBV6-5 and TRBJ2-1; TRBD2 might be the D (5 bases). The source is a man in his 70s with acute or convalescent COVID-19. The CDR3 reads CASSQGGEQFF. The CDR3 nucleotides read TGTGCCAGCAGCCAAGGCGGGGAGCAGTTCTTC.